The 32 T cell receptor beta chains presented below share a single source sample, sequenced in a study of cytomegalovirus exposure and HLA in healthy donors. It was with 60 Vbeta and 13 Jbeta primers that the PCR ran. The table came from immunoSEQ multiplex PCR; TCRdb's copy has only in-frame clones and leaves some out. The sample includes roughly 150,000 clones, 60% to 80% seen only once; the top ten take approximately 10%. Sequencing was performed on PBMCs. The receptors derive from a man aged 18 to 29 in good health and CMV-seropositive.

This chain connects TRBV6-5 to TRBJ1-1; D perhaps matches TRBD1 (5 bases). V was pared by 5 bases and J by 0 bases, with 10 bases between. From germline, CDR1 is MNHEY and CDR2 SVGAGI. The CDR3 covers 14 residues. The CDR3 is CASSMTDLNTEAFF. The CDR3 bases are TGTGCCAGCAGTATGACAGATCTGAACACTGAAGCTTTCTTT.

The chain recombines TRBV23-1 with TRBJ1-1; D is possibly TRBD1 (5 bases). TRBV23-1 has ORF status, its function being uncertain. The CDR3 has 15 amino acids. V was pared by 0 bases and J by 1 base, with 9 bases between. CDR3 nucleotide sequence: TGCGCCAGCAGTCAATCGAAAGGGGAGAACACTGAAGCTTTCTTT. Protein product: CASSQSKGENTEAFF.

This rearrangement joins TRBV28 to TRBJ1-2; 7 nucleotides line up with TRBD1. J lost 0 bases, V lost 3 bases, and 13 bases had no gene match. Germline values: CDR1 MDHEN, CDR2 SYDVKM. The CDR3 contains 18 residues. CDR3 nucleotide sequence: TGTGCCAGCAGTTTGAGCACCTCCCGACAGGGCCCTAACTATGGCTACACCTTC. It yields the protein CASSLSTSRQGPNYGYTF.

CDR3: CASSLDASGRDNEQFF. The CDR3 DNA follows: TGTGCCAGCAGCTTAGACGCTAGCGGGAGGGACAATGAGCAGTTCTTC. The chain is built from TRBV11-3 and TRBJ2-1; 12 bases match TRBD2. Germline V gene lookup returns CDR1 SGHNT and CDR2 YENEEA. CDR3 size: 16 residues. V lost 0 bases and J lost 5; bases outside the gene matches: 2.

V is TRBV11-2 and J is TRBJ2-6, with D possibly TRBD1 on 6 matching bases. V was cut by 1 base and J by 8 bases, with 12 bases left in between. The CDR3 covers 15 residues. Germline values: CDR1 SGHAT, CDR2 FQNNGV. In DNA form, the CDR3 reads TGTGCCAGCAGCTTAGCTTTGACAGGTACCAACGTCCTGACTTTC. As protein: CASSLALTGTNVLTF.

The chain carries TRBV19 and TRBJ2-3; D may be TRBD2 (6 bases). This CDR3 has 14 residues. The V and J ends lost 5 bases and 6 bases respectively, with 15 bases between them. Germline V gene data show CDR1 as LNHDA and CDR2 as SQIVND (reference sequence). The CDR3 nucleotides read TGTGCCAGTAGTCCCCCGGGGGTGAGGGATACGCAGTATTTT. Its protein is CASSPPGVRDTQYF.

This clone came up a few times. CDR3 coding DNA: TGTGCCAGCAGCAACTTAGGCGGGGCAACCTACGAGCAGTACTTC. Its protein is CASSNLGGATYEQYF. This chain connects TRBV5-8 to TRBJ2-7, with D possibly matching TRBD2 (6 bases). The CDR3 consists of 15 residues. V lost 4 bases to trimming and J lost 2 bases, with 16 bases between them. Looked up from germline, CDR1 is SGHTS and CDR2 is YDEGEE.

This chain uses TRBV27 with TRBJ2-7; D gene unclear. Germline V gene sequence: CDR1 MNHEY, CDR2 SMNVEV (reference sequence). There are 15 residues in the CDR3. Trimming took 5 bases from V and 4 from J, leaving 18 bases between them. CDR3 region: CASSPIPVLRYEQYF. For the CDR3, the DNA is TGTGCCAGCAGTCCGATTCCGGTTTTGAGATACGAGCAGTACTTC.

V gene TRBV6-5 combines with J gene TRBJ1-2, with D hard to call. Germline values: CDR1 MNHEY, CDR2 SVGAGI. CDR3 size: 13 residues. Between the trimmed V and J ends, which lost 3 bases and 7 bases, there was a span of 12 bases. CDR3 region: CASSYVGGGGYTF. The CDR3 DNA follows: TGTGCCAGCAGTTATGTCGGAGGAGGTGGCTACACCTTC.

The chain employs TRBV11-2 and TRBJ2-3, with TRBD2 matching over 13 bases. CDR1 is SGHAT and CDR2 is FQNNGV in the germline V gene. V trimming: 1 base; J trimming: 3 bases; junction bases outside the gene matches: 7. The CDR3 runs 18 residues. CDR3 sequence reads: CASSLGVGTSGITDTQYF. The DNA for the CDR3 is TGTGCCAGCAGCTTAGGGGTGGGGACTAGCGGGATAACAGATACGCAGTATTTT.

V gene TRBV4-1 combines with J gene TRBJ2-1; TRBD2 aligns across 8 bases. V trimming: 4 bases; J trimming: 3 bases; junction bases outside the gene matches: 11. The CDR3 extends over 17 amino acids. Germline CDR1 reads MGHRA; CDR2 reads YSYEKL. The CDR3 reads CASSLRGAGAFYNEQFF. The CDR3 DNA reads as TGCGCCAGCAGCCTCCGGGGAGCGGGAGCCTTCTACAATGAGCAGTTCTTC.

This clone was found a few times. The CDR3: CASSYRVSYNEQFF. CDR3 nucleotide sequence: TGTGCCAGCAGTTATAGAGTGTCCTACAATGAGCAGTTCTTC. The chain joins TRBV6-5 to TRBJ2-1; D remains unclear. V was pared by 3 bases and J by 1 base, with 7 bases between. The CDR3 consists of 14 residues. Germline V gene sequence: CDR1 MNHEY, CDR2 SVGAGI.

This clone was recorded only once. V is TRBV28 and J is TRBJ1-5; D not certain. This CDR3 is 14 amino acids long. V was shortened by 6 bases and J by 2 bases, with 11 bases between the two germline ends. CDR1 and CDR2 (germline): MDHEN, SYDVKM. This CDR3 reads CASSEINGNQPQHF. DNA for the CDR3: TGTGCCAGCAGCGAGATAAATGGCAATCAGCCCCAGCATTTT. Complete variable domain (other parts from reference TRBV28 and TRBJ1-5): DVKVTQSSRYLVKRTGEKVFLECVQDMDHENMFWYRQDPGLGLRLIYFSYDVKMKEKGDIPEGYSVSREKKERFSLILESASTNQTSMYLCASSEINGNQPQHFGDGTRLSIL.

There are a few counts of this clone. The chain employs TRBV10-3 and TRBJ1-1; D may be TRBD1 (5 bases). Germline V CDR1 and CDR2: ENHRY, SYGVKD. There are 13 residues in the CDR3. Trimming removed 7 bases from V and 1 base from J, with 10 bases in between. The CDR3 coding sequence is TGTGCCATCACCAAGGACACGAACACTGAAGCTTTCTTT. Protein: CAITKDTNTEAFF.

This chain joins TRBV19 and TRBJ2-7; 7 bases are a match to TRBD1. V lost 5 bases and J lost 1; bases outside the gene matches: 5. The V gene's germline CDR1 is LNHDA and CDR2 SQIVND (reference sequence). The CDR3 is made up of 14 amino acids. As DNA, the CDR3 is TGTGCCAGTAGTTCAAACAGGGGATCCTACGAGCAGTACTTC. Translated: CASSSNRGSYEQYF.

The V call is TRBV28, the J call TRBJ2-4; the D gene is possibly TRBD2 (6 bases). The CDR3 is 14 amino acids. Trimming cost V 5 bases and J 0 bases, with 8 bases left between them. The V gene's germline CDR1 is MDHEN and CDR2 SYDVKM. DNA of the CDR3: TGTGCCAGCAGTGGGGGGATAGCCAAAAACATTCAGTACTTC. The encoded protein is CASSGGIAKNIQYF.

The rearrangement uses TRBV6-1 and TRBJ2-5, with TRBD2 matching 12 bases. This CDR3 is 15 amino acids long. Germline trimming cut 6 bases from V and 2 bases from J; bases unmatched to any gene: 4. Germline assignment: CDR1 MNHNS and CDR2 SASEGT. CDR3 loop: CASSQGLAGQETQYF. CDR3 sequence (DNA): TGTGCCAGCAGCCAAGGACTAGCGGGACAAGAGACCCAGTACTTC.

This sequence joins TRBV28 and TRBJ2-1; the match to TRBD2 covers 10 bases. Germline V gene data show CDR1 as MDHEN and CDR2 as SYDVKM. The CDR3 is made up of 13 amino acids. V was pared by 7 bases and J by 10 bases, with 7 bases of the junction left unmatched. The CDR3 nucleotides are TGTGCCAGCAATAGACTAGCGGGCCGGGAGCAGTTCTTC. Translated, it gives CASNRLAGREQFF.

The chain has TRBV27 and TRBJ1-2; D is uncertain. V was clipped by 3 bases and J by 2 bases, with 16 bases between them. From germline, CDR1 is MNHEY and CDR2 SMNVEV (reference sequence). This CDR3 is built from 16 residues. The CDR3 coding sequence is TGTGCCAGCAGTTTTCGTTGGGCAGAACAGAACTATGGCTACACCTTC. This codes for CASSFRWAEQNYGYTF.

The rearrangement joins TRBV4-1 to TRBJ2-5; TRBD2 matches 9 bases. Germline V lookup: CDR1 MGHRA, CDR2 YSYEKL. V trimming: 0 bases; J trimming: 5 bases; junction bases outside the gene matches: 4. The CDR3 contains 15 residues. CDR3 nucleotides: TGCGCCAGCAGCCAAGATCCGAGCGGGAGGGAGACCCAGTACTTC. Translation gives CASSQDPSGRETQYF.

Only a few counts were recorded for this clone. J is TRBJ2-7 and V is TRBV4-2, with 9 positions matching TRBD1. Germline CDR1 reads LGHNA; CDR2 reads YNFKEQ. The CDR3 contains 15 residues. J was trimmed by 2 bases and V by 1 base; bases with no gene match: 3. This CDR3 is CASSQGDRGAYEQYF. The CDR3 DNA is TGTGCCAGCAGCCAAGGAGACAGGGGGGCCTACGAGCAGTACTTC.

The V and J genes are TRBV28 and TRBJ1-2; no clear D. V dropped 3 bases and J dropped 1 base, with 9 bases sitting between them. The length of the CDR3 is 14 residues. Germline V gene sequence: CDR1 MDHEN, CDR2 SYDVKM. CDR3 in amino acids: CASSLEGINYGYTF. The CDR3 region has the DNA TGTGCCAGCAGTTTGGAGGGTATTAACTATGGCTACACCTTC.

This chain links TRBV5-4 with TRBJ2-1, with a possible D match to TRBD1 (6 bases). V was shortened by 3 bases and J by 5 bases, with 12 bases between the two germline ends. This CDR3 is built from 14 residues. Germline-derived CDR1 and CDR2 are SGHNT and YYREEE (reference sequence). The CDR3 coding sequence is TGTGCCAGCAGCTCCACTCACAGGGACAATGAGCAGTTCTTC. It specifies CASSSTHRDNEQFF.

As DNA, the CDR3 is TGTGCCATCAGTTCGGAGGCTACAAGCTCCTACAATGAGCAGTTCTTC. As protein: CAISSEATSSYNEQFF. This rearrangement joins TRBV10-3 to TRBJ2-1; D perhaps matches TRBD2 (5 bases). Germline V gives CDR1 ENHRY, CDR2 SYGVKD. V lost 5 bases, J lost 0 bases, and 14 bases lay in between. The CDR3 totals 16 residues.

The gene calls are TRBV6-5 and TRBJ2-1; 15 positions agree with TRBD2. The CDR3 consists of 15 residues. Trimming cost V 5 bases and J 8 bases; bases outside gene matches: 4. Germline lookup yields CDR1 MNHEY and CDR2 SVGAGI. The CDR3 nucleotides are TGTGCCAGCAGTACGGGACTAGCGGGAGGCCATGAGCAGTTCTTC. Translating gives CASSTGLAGGHEQFF.

This clone was counted once. The V and J genes are TRBV5-1 and TRBJ1-4; TRBD1 might be the D (6 bases). The CDR3 sequence is 14 residues long. CDR1 is SGHRS and CDR2 is YFSETQ in the germline V gene. V dropped 4 bases and J dropped 0 bases, with 7 bases sitting between them. The CDR3 protein is CASSAGATNEKLFF. The CDR3 nucleotides are TGCGCCAGCAGCGCAGGGGCAACTAATGAAAAACTGTTTTTT.

This clone showed up just a few times. The chain links TRBV28 to TRBJ1-5; a weak D match, TRBD1 (5 bases). CDR3 size: 16 residues. Trimming removed 6 bases at V and 0 bases at J, with 15 bases between. Per germline, CDR1 MDHEN and CDR2 SYDVKM. The CDR3: CASSPTGLYSNQPQHF. CDR3 in DNA: TGTGCCAGCAGCCCCACAGGTCTATATAGCAATCAGCCCCAGCATTTT.

The rearrangement uses TRBV7-3 and TRBJ2-1, with TRBD1 identical over 9 bases. In germline, CDR1 is SGHTA, CDR2 FQGTGA. The CDR3 length is 17 residues. Trimming removed 1 base from V and 6 bases from J; junction bases left unmatched: 10. The CDR3 coding sequence is TGTGCCAGCAGCTTAAGTAGGGGACAGGGTACGTTCAATGAGCAGTTCTTC. This sequence encodes CASSLSRGQGTFNEQFF. Looking up the rest from reference TRBV7-3 and TRBJ2-1 gives the full variable domain: GAGVSQTPSNKVTEKGKYVELRCDPISGHTALYWYRQSLGQGPEFLIYFQGTGAADDSGLPNDRFFAVRPEGSVSTLKIQRTERGDSAVYLCASSLSRGQGTFNEQFFGPGTRLTVL.

Worth noting for this clone: Other DNA sequences of this sample code for an identical CDR3. The chain joins TRBV27 to TRBJ1-5; no reliable D call. V was trimmed by 3 bases and J by 6 bases, leaving 6 bases between them. CDR1 is MNHEY, CDR2 SMNVEV, per germline (reference sequence). CDR3 length equals 12 residues. CDR3 coding DNA: TGTGCCAGCAGTTTCCGGGGTCAGCCCCAGCATTTT. Protein product: CASSFRGQPQHF.

V is TRBV29-1 and J is TRBJ2-7; TRBD2 is a possible D gene (5 bases). This CDR3 region has 14 residues. CDR1 and CDR2 (germline): SQVTM, ANQGSEA. The ends were cut back, 6 bases at V and 3 bases at J, with 18 bases in the middle. The CDR3 reads CSVTPKGVLYEQYF. DNA for the CDR3: TGCAGCGTCACCCCCAAGGGAGTCCTCTACGAGCAGTACTTC.

The CDR3 spells CSVRDRDTEAFF. CDR3 nucleotide sequence: TGCAGCGTCCGGGACAGGGACACTGAAGCTTTCTTT. V is TRBV29-1 and J is TRBJ1-1; TRBD1 agrees at 9 bases. From germline, CDR1 is SQVTM and CDR2 ANQGSEA. The J segment lost 3 bases and the V segment lost 6 bases, leaving 2 bases of the junction unmatched. The CDR3 sequence is 12 residues long.

The chain joins TRBV28 to TRBJ2-5; TRBD1 matches at 8 bases. Gene TRBJ2-7 matches the end of the DNA better, so the J call may be wrong. The CDR3 loop spans 14 amino acids. Germline V gene data show CDR1 as MDHEN and CDR2 as SYDVKM. The CDR3 spells CASTNRGVPYEQYF. CDR3 in DNA: TGTGCCAGCACGAACAGGGGGGTTCCCTACGAGCAGTACTTC.